A single sample is the source of the 15 T cell receptor beta chains below, sequenced in a study of cytomegalovirus exposure and HLA in healthy donors. Profiled with immunoSEQ multiplex PCR; TCRdb holds only in-frame clones, not every one. In the table there are approximately 160,000 clones, less than 95% of which are singletons. The source material was PBMCs. The receptors derive from a woman between 18 and 30 years old in good health and CMV-seropositive.

This rearrangement joins TRBV6-6 to TRBJ2-3, with 10 positions matching TRBD2. The CDR3 runs to 15 residues. CDR1 is MNHNY and CDR2 is SVGAGI in the germline V gene (reference sequence). J gave up 4 bases and V 10 bases, and 11 bases lay outside the gene matches. Written as DNA, the CDR3 is TGTGCCACCTATCAGCAGCGGGAGGGGCCAGATACGCAGTATTTT. It encodes CATYQQREGPDTQYF.

This clone was seen just once. The chain uses TRBV30 and TRBJ2-5; D remains unclear. V lost 2 bases to trimming and J lost 4 bases, with 14 bases between them. The CDR3 is 14 residues long. From germline, CDR1 is GTSNPN and CDR2 SVGIG (reference sequence). CDR3 coding DNA: TGTGCCTGGAGTAACGGAATACCGGGAGAGACCCAGTACTTC. It is translated as CAWSNGIPGETQYF.

The V gene is TRBV5-1, the J gene TRBJ2-3, with D perhaps matching TRBD2 (6 bases). CDR1 SGHRS and CDR2 YFSETQ come from the germline V gene. CDR3 size: 16 residues. V lost 5 bases, J lost 8 bases, and 24 bases lay in between. In DNA, the CDR3 is TGCGCCAGCAGAGGGGCAGCACAGATACTGGGGGGTACGCAGTATTTT. Protein product: CASRGAAQILGGTQYF.

The J gene is TRBJ2-7, the V gene TRBV7-6; 10 nucleotides align to TRBD2. The CDR3 loop spans 15 amino acids. CDR1 SGHVS and CDR2 FNYEAQ come from the germline V gene. V lost 4 bases, J lost 5 bases, and 8 bases stayed unmatched. CDR3 nucleotides: TGTGCCAGCAGCTCCGGACTAGCGGTAGTCCACGAGCAGTACTTC. It is translated as CASSSGLAVVHEQYF.

This clone has more than one count but fewer than ten. The chain links TRBV30 to TRBJ1-6; 9 positions match TRBD1. In germline, CDR1 is GTSNPN, CDR2 SVGIG (reference sequence). V was pared by 4 bases and J by 7 bases, with 2 bases of the junction left unmatched. The CDR3 is 13 residues long. This CDR3 reads CAWTGTGNSPLHF. The DNA of the CDR3 is TGTGCCTGGACTGGGACAGGGAATTCACCCCTCCACTTT. The full variable domain, rest sourced from reference TRBV30 and TRBJ1-6, is SQTIHQWPATLVQPVGSPLSLECTVEGTSNPNLYWYRQAAGRGLQLLFYSVGIGQISSEVPQNLSASRPQDRQFILSSKKLLLSDSGFYLCAWTGTGNSPLHFGNGTRLTVT.

The J gene is TRBJ2-7, the V gene TRBV19; 7 bases are shared with TRBD2. Trimming took 4 bases from V and 3 from J; bases not matched to a gene: 6. The V gene's germline CDR1 is LNHDA and CDR2 SQIVND (reference sequence). The CDR3 is 14 amino acids. The CDR3 loop is CASSRTSEIYEQYF. DNA of the CDR3: TGTGCCAGTAGTAGAACTAGCGAGATCTACGAGCAGTACTTC.

This rearrangement joins TRBV19 to TRBJ2-3; D is perhaps TRBD1 (5 bases). The CDR3 is 13 residues long. V lost 5 bases and J lost 4, with 10 bases in between. The germline V gene has CDR1 LNHDA and CDR2 SQIVND (reference sequence). CDR3 sequence: CASSPGPADTQYF. CDR3 sequence (DNA): TGTGCCAGTAGTCCAGGGCCCGCAGATACGCAGTATTTT.

The chain is built from TRBV27 and TRBJ2-7; TRBD1 matches at 7 bases. From germline, CDR1 is MNHEY and CDR2 SMNVEV (reference sequence). V lost 0 bases, J lost 6 bases, and 5 bases stayed unmatched. This CDR3 is built from 14 residues. CDR3 nucleotide sequence: TGTGCCAGCAGTTTATCCGACAGGGCTGGCGAGCAGTACTTC. Residues: CASSLSDRAGEQYF.

This chain connects TRBV2 to TRBJ1-2, with D possibly TRBD1 on 5 matching bases. Germline values: CDR1 SNHLY, CDR2 FYNNEI. CDR3 length: 13 residues. Trimming cost V 4 bases and J 4 bases, with 10 bases left between them. The CDR3 sequence: CASSVTDIYGYTF. The CDR3 DNA is TGTGCCAGCAGTGTTACGGACATCTATGGCTACACCTTC.

The chain joins TRBV19 to TRBJ1-1; 8 bases agree with TRBD1. V lost 0 bases, J lost 5 bases, and 8 bases stayed unmatched. This CDR3 region has 16 residues. Germline CDR1 and CDR2: LNHDA and SQIVND (reference sequence). This CDR3 is CASSIDPRTGRTEAFF. DNA of the CDR3: TGTGCCAGTAGTATAGATCCGCGGACAGGGAGAACTGAAGCTTTCTTT. Full variable domain (missing parts from reference TRBV19 and TRBJ1-1): DGGITQSPKYLFRKEGQNVTLSCEQNLNHDAMYWYRQDPGQGLRLIYYSQIVNDFQKGDIAEGYSVSREKKESFPLTVTSAQKNPTAFYLCASSIDPRTGRTEAFFGQGTRLTVV.

The chain joins TRBV19 to TRBJ2-7, with 9 bases that match TRBD1. Germline CDR1 reads LNHDA; CDR2 reads SQIVND (reference sequence). The CDR3 is made up of 15 amino acids. V dropped 4 bases and J dropped 5; count of bases not matched to a gene: 9. In DNA form, the CDR3 reads TGTGCCAGTAGTACGCGAGGACAGGGGAGGGACGAGCAGTACTTC. Its translation is CASSTRGQGRDEQYF.

V usage is TRBV5-1 and J usage is TRBJ2-7; 7 nucleotides line up with TRBD1. Germline-derived CDR1 and CDR2 are SGHRS and YFSETQ. The CDR3 runs 14 residues. After removal of 4 bases from V and 3 bases from J, the junction contained 7 bases not matched to a gene. CDR3 residues: CASSGRGQFYEQYF. CDR3 bases: TGCGCCAGCAGCGGCCGGGGACAGTTCTACGAGCAGTACTTC.

The chain uses TRBV7-2 and TRBJ1-6; 10 positions match TRBD1. The J segment lost 10 bases and the V segment lost 6 bases, leaving 6 bases of the junction unmatched. Germline V gene lookup returns CDR1 SGHTA and CDR2 FQGNSA. The CDR3 is 14 amino acids. The CDR3 DNA reads TGTGCCAGCAGTCCGCGGGACAGGGGCTCACCCCTCCACTTT. As protein: CASSPRDRGSPLHF.

This sequence joins TRBV7-9 and TRBJ1-5; perhaps TRBD1 as D (5 bases). V lost 2 bases and J lost 4, with 18 bases in between. Germline V gene data show CDR1 as SEHNR and CDR2 as FQNEAQ (reference sequence). The CDR3 contains 17 residues. CDR3 in DNA: TGTGCCAGCAGCTTATATGTCGGGGGAGAGGGGAATCAGCCCCAGCATTTT. Translation: CASSLYVGGEGNQPQHF.

The rearrangement links TRBV9 to TRBJ1-2, with 12 bases fitting TRBD1. The CDR3 has 15 amino acids. Germline CDR1 reads SGDLS; CDR2 reads YYNGEE. With V trimmed by 3 bases and J by 8 bases, 8 bases remained unmatched. In DNA, the CDR3 is TGTGCCAGCAGCGCCGGGACAGGGGGCGCCAGGGGCTACACCTTC. Protein product: CASSAGTGGARGYTF.